This is a list of T cell receptor beta chains from one sample in a study of regulatory T cells in long-lasting Graves disease. One entry per CDR3 protein results from TCRdb running MiXCR on the multiplex PCR reads. Of 450,000 to 600,000 distinct CDR3 sequences listed, 15% to 20% are singletons. The sample also formed part of further work on T cells in Graves' hyperthyroidism and ophthalmopathy.

The sequenced sample was peripheral blood mononuclear cells (PBMCs), obtained at new diagnosis, from a patient treated with antithyroid drugs. Source of these receptors: a man aged 40-55 years with Graves disease. Each CDR3 is given with its conserved first and last residue. The order of the fields is J gene, clone size, V gene, D gene, CDR3 DNA, CDR3 protein. A D gene is named only where the DNA matches it firmly. Only part of the rows carry a size: once, few, many, or a class if the clone is expanded.

>TRBJ1-5|many|TRBV28|TRBD1
TGTGCCAGCAGTTTGACAGGGGGCGAGCAGCCCCAGCATTTT
CASSLTGGEQPQHF
>TRBJ2-1|-|TRBV6-1|TRBD2
TGTGCCAGCAGCCAGAGCGGGATGGTCTACAATGAGCAGTTCTTC
CASSQSGMVYNEQFF
>TRBJ2-3|few|TRBV27|TRBD2
TGTGCCAGCAACCCAGCGGGAGGCATCACAGATACGCAGTATTTT
CASNPAGGITDTQYF
>TRBJ2-5|many|TRBV3-1|-
TGTGCCAGCAGCCCGGGGAAACGGGAGAGGGACTTC
CASSPGKRERDF
>TRBJ1-5|-|TRBV20-1|-
TGCAGTGCTACCGACTATAGCAATCAGCCCCAGCATTTT
CSATDYSNQPQHF
>TRBJ2-7|many|TRBV28|TRBD2
TGTGCCAGCATCCGTAGCGGGACATCCTACGAGCAGTACTTC
CASIRSGTSYEQYF
>TRBJ2-2|-|TRBV20-1|-
TGCAGTGCCGCATTAACTGGGAGCGGGGAGCTGTTTTTT
CSAALTGSGELFF
>TRBJ2-5|-|TRBV29-1|-
TGCAGCGTTGAGAGAGAGACCCAGTACTTC
CSVERETQYF
>TRBJ2-7|-|TRBV18|-
TGTGCCAGCTCACCTATTACCGGGACACCTTACGAGCAGTACTTC
CASSPITGTPYEQYF
>TRBJ1-1|few|TRBV19|-
TGTGCCAGTAGTAGCCAGGCGGGGAGGCACACTGAAGCTTTCTTT
CASSSQAGRHTEAFF
>TRBJ2-7|many|TRBV28|-
TGTGCCAGCCGCCAGGTCAGAGTGTACTTC
CASRQVRVYF
>TRBJ1-5|many|TRBV3-1|-
TGTGCCAGCAGCCAGGCTTGGGGGACGCATGAAGCCCAGCATTTT
CASSQAWGTHEAQHF
>TRBJ2-4|-|TRBV12-3/TRBV12-4|TRBD2
TGTGCCAGCAGTTTCCGGACTAGCAAAAACATTCAGTACTTC
CASSFRTSKNIQYF
>TRBJ2-1|few|TRBV3-1|TRBD2
TGTGCCAGCAGCCAACCTAGCGGAGGAACCTACAATGAGCAGTTCTTC
CASSQPSGGTYNEQFF
>TRBJ2-1|few|TRBV6-2/TRBV6-3|-
TGTGCCAGCAGTTACGGCGCGGGTGGCATCTCCTCCTACAATGAGCAGTTCTTC
CASSYGAGGISSYNEQFF
>TRBJ2-7|-|TRBV11-2|-
TGTGCCAGCAGCTTAGATCATGTGGGGAGCTCCTACGAGCAGTACTTC
CASSLDHVGSSYEQYF
>TRBJ2-1|many|TRBV18|TRBD1
TGTGCCAGCTCACCACAGGGACAGGGGGGCCATGAGCAGTTCTTC
CASSPQGQGGHEQFF
>TRBJ2-1|many|TRBV7-3|-
TGTGCCAGCAGCTTATGTACTAGAGACAATGAGCAGTTCTTC
CASSLCTRDNEQFF
>TRBJ1-4|-|TRBV12-3/TRBV12-4|TRBD1
TGTGCCAGCAGTCGACAGGGGGCATCTAATGAAAAACTGTTTTTT
CASSRQGASNEKLFF
>TRBJ2-7|many|TRBV27|TRBD1
TGTGCCAGCAGTTTAGGGACAGGGCTCTACGAGCAGTACTTC
CASSLGTGLYEQYF
>TRBJ1-1|many|TRBV27|-
TGTGCCAGCAGTCCAGGGTCCAGGGTGGGGAACACTGAAGCTTTCTTT
CASSPGSRVGNTEAFF
>TRBJ1-3|-|TRBV29-1|-
TGCAGCGTTGAACATGGGTTTGGAAACACCATATATTTT
CSVEHGFGNTIYF
>TRBJ1-1|few|TRBV5-1|-
TGCGCCAGCAGCAGAGGGGGGCGGAACACTGAAGCTTTCTTT
CASSRGGRNTEAFF
>TRBJ1-1|many|TRBV20-1|-
TGCAGTGCTAGAGATAATCAACAGGTTATGAACACTGAAGCTTTCTTT
CSARDNQQVMNTEAFF
>TRBJ2-7|-|TRBV12-3/TRBV12-4|TRBD1
TGTGCCAGCAGCCCCGACAGGGGGGAAAACGAGCAGTACTTC
CASSPDRGENEQYF
>TRBJ1-2|many|TRBV6-1|-
TGTGCCAGCAGCTTCAACGGTCGTGGCTACACCTTC
CASSFNGRGYTF
>TRBJ2-3|-|TRBV6-9|TRBD2
TGTGCCAGCAGCTATACTAGCGGGAGGGCCCGTGATACGCAGTATTTT
CASSYTSGRARDTQYF
>TRBJ2-5|many|TRBV6-1|-
TGTGCCAGCAGTGTGAAAGTCCTGACCCAGTACTTC
CASSVKVLTQYF
>TRBJ2-1|many|TRBV12-3/TRBV12-4|TRBD1
TGTGCCAGCAGTACCCGGGACAGGGGCTACAATGAGCAGTTCTTC
CASSTRDRGYNEQFF
>TRBJ2-3|many|TRBV28|TRBD2
TGTGCCAGCAGTTCCTTCCCAGCGGGAGGGCCTGGAGATACGCAGTATTTT
CASSSFPAGGPGDTQYF
>TRBJ1-2|many|TRBV3-1|-
TGTGCCAGCAGCCGGCTCGGGGATGGCTACACCTTC
CASSRLGDGYTF
>TRBJ1-1|many|TRBV30|-
TGTGCCTGGAGTGTAGGCGGGCTGGCTGAAGCTTTCTTT
CAWSVGGLAEAFF
>TRBJ1-5|many|TRBV12-3/TRBV12-4|-
TGTGCCAGCAGTCCCCGGGGGGGGGGTCAGCCCCAGCATTTT
CASSPRGGGQPQHF
>TRBJ2-7|few|TRBV7-6|TRBD1
TGTGCCAGCAGCTTAGGCAGACAGGGTCCCTACGAGCAGTACTTC
CASSLGRQGPYEQYF
>TRBJ2-2|-|TRBV27|TRBD2
TGTGCCACCACCTTACGGAGCGGGATGGGGACCGGGGAGCTGTTTTTT
CATTLRSGMGTGELFF
>TRBJ2-3|many|TRBV27|TRBD2
TGTGCCAGCAGTTTATTGGCTAGCGGGTACACAGATACGCAGTATTTT
CASSLLASGYTDTQYF